This TCR beta chain comes out of a study of T cell responses to AZD1222 COVID-19 vaccine. Study-level points and caveats: Increased Spike-specific TCR breadth and depth were observed after two AZD1222 doses. Baseline seropositivity characterized only six AZD1222 recipients.

As regards this clone: The antigen remains unidentified.

The repertoire was sequenced with immunoSEQ multiplex PCR; TCRdb's copy has only in-frame clones and lacks some. Of nearly 110,000 clones detected, approximately 87% appear once; the ten largest clones hold over 4.5%. This CDR3 region has 12 residues. Germline V lookup: CDR1 LNHDA, CDR2 SQIVND (reference sequence). Trimming took 6 bases from V and 12 from J; bases not matched to a gene: 6. The clonotype originates from an adult in good health. The chain carries TRBV19 and TRBJ2-7, with 12 bases identical to TRBD1. The specimen was peripheral blood, collected on day 0 of AZD1222 vaccination. The CDR3 reads CASRGTGGRVYF. DNA for the CDR3: TGTGCCAGTAGAGGGACAGGGGGCAGGGTGTACTTC.